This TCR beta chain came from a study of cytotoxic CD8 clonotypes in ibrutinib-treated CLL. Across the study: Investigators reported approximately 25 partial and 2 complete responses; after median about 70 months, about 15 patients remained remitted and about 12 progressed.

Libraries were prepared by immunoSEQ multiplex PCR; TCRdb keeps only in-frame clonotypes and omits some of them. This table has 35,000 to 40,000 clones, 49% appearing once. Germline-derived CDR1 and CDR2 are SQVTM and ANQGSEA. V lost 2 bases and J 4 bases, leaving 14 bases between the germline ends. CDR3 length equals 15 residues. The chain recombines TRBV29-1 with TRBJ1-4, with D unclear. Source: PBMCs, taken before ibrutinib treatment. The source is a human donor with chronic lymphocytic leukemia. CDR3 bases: TGCAGCGTTGAATTCGGCGGCGCAGATAATGAAAAACTGTTTTTT. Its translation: CSVEFGGADNEKLFF.